The clone carrying this T cell receptor beta chain was seen once. Trimming shortened V by 5 bases and J by 4 bases, and 13 bases separated the two germline ends. This CDR3 comprises 14 residues. The V gene's germline CDR1 is SGHTA and CDR2 FQGTGA. Authors' methods: Reference gene primer amplification yielded estimated nucleated cell counts. Libraries were prepared by immunoSEQ multiplex PCR; TCRdb keeps only in-frame clonotypes and omits some of them. V and J calls and clone size are as listed in that table; D and trimming were resolved from the DNA. The sample shows approximately 300,000 clones, 92% of them seen only once. This record comes from a study of blood T cell repertoires in COVID-19. Study members were between about 18 and 90 years old and lived in 20 to 30 US regions. Cohort allocation depended upon clinical history that participants reported. Symptom resolution, clearance, or two negative PCRs marked donors in Cohort 3 as recovered.

The sample consisted of PBMCs or T cells enriched from blood (not recorded which). The TCR sequence derives from a woman aged 25 to 45 who had recovered from COVID-19. The J gene is TRBJ2-3, the V gene TRBV7-3; a weak D match, TRBD2 (6 bases). The CDR3, as DNA: TGTGCCAGCAGCACGAGAGGAGGGGCAGATACGCAGTATTTT. It translates to CASSTRGGADTQYF.